The subject of this entry is one T cell receptor (beta chain). The antigen remains undetermined. The bulk TCR libraries were made with methods described before and with listed TCR primers. TCRdb reanalysed the PCR reads using MiXCR and keeps one entry per CDR3 protein. This sample yields more than 450,000 distinct CDR3 sequences, of which around 23% are seen a single time; around 0.78% belongs to the top ten. This entry belongs to a study of molecular identifiers for immune sequencing clone quantification. Study results and limitations: Beyond 20 RNA copies, clones held over 99% of effector molecules, compared with under 1% in naive cells. One cell's worth of spiked Jurkat TCR RNA was reportedly detectable among one million naive cells.

This CDR3 region has 18 residues. CDR1 and CDR2 from the germline V gene are MNHEY and SVGEGT. The V end lost 0 bases, the J end lost 0 bases, and 15 bases lay between the germline ends. Naive CD8 T cells were sorted as CD8+CD4-CCR7+CD45RA+. The sequenced material came from naive CD8+ T cells from blood, with Jurkat cell RNA spiked in. Subset indicated: FACS-sorted CD8+CD4-CCR7+CD45RA+ naive T cells. This receptor was taken from a human donor in good health. Some libraries in this study had Jurkat cell RNA spiked in. V and J are TRBV6-2 or TRBV6-3 and TRBJ2-1, with D hard to call. The CDR3 is CASSYSILGESSYNEQFF. Written as DNA, the CDR3 is TGTGCCAGCAGTTACTCTATACTTGGAGAAAGCTCCTACAATGAGCAGTTCTTC.